This is a list of T cell receptor beta chains from one sample in a study of naive and memory T cell subsets. TCRdb itself ran the UMI-ligation and nested PCR reads through MiXCR, one entry per CDR3 protein. The repertoire has approximately 150,000 distinct CDR3 sequences, approximately 24% of them found once; the top ten carry roughly 0.1%. The sequencing input was naive CD4+ T cells from blood. The source of these receptors is a human donor in good health. Both conserved end residues are part of each CDR3. The order of the fields is D gene, clone size, J gene, V gene, CDR3 DNA, CDR3 protein. The D gene is left open where the match is weak. The listing skips clone size in some rows; elsewhere it reads once, few, many or a size class.

d_call: TRBD2
clone_size: NA
j_call: TRBJ2-7
v_call: TRBV7-6
cdr3_nt: TGTGCCAGCAGCTTAGGGGGCCTGGGGGAGGGCCGGTACGAGCAGTACTTC
cdr3_aa: CASSLGGLGEGRYEQYF

d_call: NA
clone_size: NA
j_call: TRBJ1-1
v_call: TRBV6-5
cdr3_nt: TGTGCCAGCAGAGGGTGGGGCCGAAACACTGAAGCTTTCTTT
cdr3_aa: CASRGWGRNTEAFF

d_call: NA
clone_size: many
j_call: TRBJ2-5
v_call: TRBV18
cdr3_nt: TGTGCCAGCTCACCACCCTGGGGGATGGAGACCCAGTACTTC
cdr3_aa: CASSPPWGMETQYF

d_call: NA
clone_size: NA
j_call: TRBJ2-7
v_call: TRBV29-1
cdr3_nt: TGCAGCGTTGCTCTTGCCCGGCGGAACGAGCAGTACTTC
cdr3_aa: CSVALARRNEQYF

d_call: NA
clone_size: many
j_call: TRBJ2-3
v_call: TRBV29-1
cdr3_nt: TGCAGCGTCAGTTTTGGGGGGCTTAGCACAGATACGCAGTATTTT
cdr3_aa: CSVSFGGLSTDTQYF

d_call: TRBD1
clone_size: NA
j_call: TRBJ2-5
v_call: TRBV7-6
cdr3_nt: TGTGCCAGCAGCAAAGACAGGGTATTTACCCAGTACTTC
cdr3_aa: CASSKDRVFTQYF

d_call: NA
clone_size: many
j_call: TRBJ2-5
v_call: TRBV14
cdr3_nt: TGTGCCAGCAGCCAAAATTCGGGACTCCCTTGGGAGACCCAGTACTTC
cdr3_aa: CASSQNSGLPWETQYF

d_call: NA
clone_size: NA
j_call: TRBJ2-1
v_call: TRBV5-1
cdr3_nt: TGCGCCAGCAGCCGGACAGTAAGCTCCTACAATGAGCAGTTCTTC
cdr3_aa: CASSRTVSSYNEQFF

d_call: NA
clone_size: NA
j_call: TRBJ1-6
v_call: TRBV28
cdr3_nt: TGTGCCAGCACTCTCGGATCCCATAATTCACCCCTCCACTTT
cdr3_aa: CASTLGSHNSPLHF

d_call: NA
clone_size: many
j_call: TRBJ2-1
v_call: TRBV28
cdr3_nt: TGTGCCAGCATAAAGGGGATCTCGTACAATGAGCAGTTCTTC
cdr3_aa: CASIKGISYNEQFF

d_call: TRBD1
clone_size: few
j_call: TRBJ2-2
v_call: TRBV11-2
cdr3_nt: TGTGCCAGCAGCTTCATAATGAACAGGGGGAAGACCGGGGAGCTGTTTTTT
cdr3_aa: CASSFIMNRGKTGELFF

d_call: TRBD2
clone_size: NA
j_call: TRBJ2-1
v_call: TRBV5-1
cdr3_nt: TGCGCCAGCAGCTTGTTGACTAGCGGCCAGTACAATGAGCAGTTCTTC
cdr3_aa: CASSLLTSGQYNEQFF

d_call: NA
clone_size: NA
j_call: TRBJ2-7
v_call: TRBV28
cdr3_nt: TGTGCCAGCAGCCCCCGGGTAGGAGAGGGCTACGAGCAGTACTTC
cdr3_aa: CASSPRVGEGYEQYF

d_call: TRBD2
clone_size: NA
j_call: TRBJ2-3
v_call: TRBV7-2
cdr3_nt: TGTGCCAGCAGCCCGAAATTTGGGGCGGGAGGCCACACAGATACGCAGTATTTT
cdr3_aa: CASSPKFGAGGHTDTQYF

d_call: NA
clone_size: NA
j_call: TRBJ1-1
v_call: TRBV28
cdr3_nt: TGTGCCAGCAGTTTCAGGTTCCTTATAGACAGATATTTAACTGAAGCTTTCTTT
cdr3_aa: CASSFRFLIDRYLTEAFF

d_call: NA
clone_size: many
j_call: TRBJ2-1
v_call: TRBV6-5
cdr3_nt: TGTGCCAGCAGTTACTTAGACGCAGAGTTCTTC
cdr3_aa: CASSYLDAEFF

d_call: TRBD1
clone_size: NA
j_call: TRBJ1-2
v_call: TRBV20-1
cdr3_nt: TGCAGTGCTCCCACTAGGACAGGAACTGGCTACACCTTC
cdr3_aa: CSAPTRTGTGYTF

d_call: TRBD1
clone_size: few
j_call: TRBJ2-3
v_call: TRBV4-2
cdr3_nt: TGTGCCAGCAGCCAAGGAGGGACAGGGGTAACAGATACGCAGTATTTT
cdr3_aa: CASSQGGTGVTDTQYF

d_call: NA
clone_size: few
j_call: TRBJ2-6
v_call: TRBV6-2/TRBV6-3
cdr3_nt: TGTGCCAGCAAGCTTTCTGGGGCCAACGTCCTGACTTTC
cdr3_aa: CASKLSGANVLTF

d_call: NA
clone_size: many
j_call: TRBJ2-1
v_call: TRBV15
cdr3_nt: TGTGCCACCAGCAGAGTGGGCAATGAGCAGTTCTTC
cdr3_aa: CATSRVGNEQFF

d_call: NA
clone_size: NA
j_call: TRBJ2-1
v_call: TRBV10-1
cdr3_nt: TGCGCCAGCGGGAGATCCTTGGGCAATGAGCAGTTCTTC
cdr3_aa: CASGRSLGNEQFF

d_call: TRBD1
clone_size: NA
j_call: TRBJ1-2
v_call: TRBV29-1
cdr3_nt: TGCAGCGTGGGAGACAGGGGTACCTATGGCTACACCTTC
cdr3_aa: CSVGDRGTYGYTF

d_call: NA
clone_size: NA
j_call: TRBJ2-1
v_call: TRBV28
cdr3_nt: TGTGCCAGCAGTAGACCCCCGAGGAATGAGCAGTTCTTC
cdr3_aa: CASSRPPRNEQFF

d_call: TRBD2
clone_size: NA
j_call: TRBJ2-2
v_call: TRBV7-2
cdr3_nt: TGTGCCAGCAGCTTACTAGCGGGAGGGCCCGCCGGGGAGCTGTTTTTT
cdr3_aa: CASSLLAGGPAGELFF

d_call: TRBD1
clone_size: few
j_call: TRBJ2-1
v_call: TRBV19
cdr3_nt: TGTGCTGGAGTCCCGGGACAGGGAGACAATGAGCAGTTCTTC
cdr3_aa: CAGVPGQGDNEQFF

d_call: TRBD2
clone_size: many
j_call: TRBJ2-3
v_call: TRBV5-4
cdr3_nt: TGTGCCAGCAGCCAGGGGACTAGCAGCACAGATACGCAGTATTTT
cdr3_aa: CASSQGTSSTDTQYF

d_call: NA
clone_size: many
j_call: TRBJ2-1
v_call: TRBV12-3/TRBV12-4
cdr3_nt: TGTGCCAGCAGTTTCGAGCGGCTCTACAATGAGCAGTTCTTC
cdr3_aa: CASSFERLYNEQFF

d_call: NA
clone_size: few
j_call: TRBJ2-2
v_call: TRBV7-6
cdr3_nt: TGTGCCAGCAGCTTCTCGAGGCGCACCGGGGAGCTGTTTTTT
cdr3_aa: CASSFSRRTGELFF

d_call: NA
clone_size: NA
j_call: TRBJ2-3
v_call: TRBV4-1
cdr3_nt: TGCGCCAGCGCAAAGGGGACAGATACGCAGTATTTT
cdr3_aa: CASAKGTDTQYF

d_call: TRBD2
clone_size: many
j_call: TRBJ2-5
v_call: TRBV29-1
cdr3_nt: TGCAGCGGCGGACTAGCGGGAGGACGGGAGACCCAGTACTTC
cdr3_aa: CSGGLAGGRETQYF

d_call: NA
clone_size: few
j_call: TRBJ1-6
v_call: TRBV6-2/TRBV6-3
cdr3_nt: TGTGCCAGCAGTTACCGCAATTCACCCCTCCACTTT
cdr3_aa: CASSYRNSPLHF